The rows below give T cell receptor beta chains drawn from one sample of a study of blood T cells in healthy people across ages. One entry per CDR3 protein results from TCRdb running MiXCR on the 5' RACE reads. Altogether 600,000 to 800,000 distinct CDR3 sequences are present, 20% to 25% being singletons, with the ten largest covering about 3.6%. What was sequenced was blood. Source of these receptors: a man aged 70 or older in good health. CDR3s include the opening cysteine and the closing phenylalanine or tryptophan. D genes are given only for firm matches. Clone size appears in some rows only: once, few, many, or a class for an expanded clone.

clone_size d_call j_call v_call cdr3_aa cdr3_nt
many TRBD1 TRBJ1-1 TRBV15 CATSREQGPGTEAFF TGTGCCACCAGCAGGGAACAGGGGCCGGGCACTGAAGCTTTCTTT
. . TRBJ2-5 TRBV3-1 CASSQDHGGTQYF TGTGCCAGCAGCCAAGACCATGGGGGGACCCAGTACTTC
. . TRBJ1-1 TRBV29-1 CSVQWGFTEAFF TGCAGCGTCCAATGGGGTTTCACTGAAGCTTTCTTT
. TRBD2 TRBJ2-5 TRBV28 CASSPLSGRETQYF TGTGCCAGCAGTCCCTTAAGCGGGAGGGAGACCCAGTACTTC
. . TRBJ2-5 TRBV29-1 CSVGVQVQETQYF TGCAGCGTTGGGGTACAAGTGCAAGAGACCCAGTACTTC
many . TRBJ2-1 TRBV12-3/TRBV12-4 CASSFRAGPTNNEQFF TGTGCCAGCAGTTTTAGGGCAGGCCCTACTAACAATGAGCAGTTCTTC
. . TRBJ2-1 TRBV5-1 CASSLGSGPPLWQFF TGCGCCAGCAGCTTGGGAAGCGGCCCCCCTTTGTGGCAGTTCTTC
. . TRBJ1-5 TRBV25-1 CASSEWGSGETVTYSNQPQHF TGTGCCAGCAGTGAATGGGGGAGTGGGGAGACAGTAACCTATAGCAATCAGCCCCAGCATTTT
. . TRBJ1-1 TRBV7-9 CASSLGDGAMAEAFF TGTGCCAGCAGCTTAGGAGACGGAGCCATGGCTGAAGCTTTCTTT
. TRBD2 TRBJ2-7 TRBV20-1 CSAKGTSRFEEQYF TGCAGTGCTAAGGGGACTAGCCGCTTTGAGGAGCAGTACTTC
few . TRBJ1-4 TRBV5-1 CASSLRVGREKLFF TGCGCCAGCAGCTTGAGGGTAGGAAGAGAAAAACTGTTTTTT
. . TRBJ1-2 TRBV28 CASSSGTHYGYTF TGTGCCAGCAGTTCCGGGACACATTATGGCTACACCTTC
. TRBD1 TRBJ2-1 TRBV7-9 CASSASMTGTGRNEQFF TGTGCCAGCAGCGCATCCATGACCGGGACAGGGAGAAATGAGCAGTTCTTC
few TRBD2 TRBJ2-4 TRBV20-1 CSAPGTSRNIQYF TGCAGTGCACCCGGGACTAGCAGAAACATTCAGTACTTC
many TRBD1 TRBJ1-3 TRBV7-4 CASSPRQGSGNTIYF TGTGCCAGCAGCCCAAGACAGGGGAGCGGAAACACCATATATTTT
. . TRBJ2-7 TRBV3-1 CASSQDWPDSYEQYF TGTGCCAGCAGCCAAGATTGGCCAGACTCCTACGAGCAGTACTTC
. . TRBJ2-5 TRBV4-1 CASSQVDRSETQYF TGCGCCAGCAGCCAAGTCGACCGGAGCGAGACCCAGTACTTC
. TRBD2 TRBJ2-1 TRBV6-2/TRBV6-3 CASSYVSGGAYNEQFF TGTGCCAGCAGTTACGTTAGCGGGGGGGCATACAATGAGCAGTTCTTC
. . TRBJ2-3 TRBV7-3 CASSLMGDDTQYF TGTGCCAGCAGCTTAATGGGGGATGATACGCAGTATTTT
. . TRBJ2-7 TRBV5-1 CASSLQGEGYEQYF TGCGCCAGCAGCCTGCAGGGAGAGGGCTACGAGCAGTACTTC
once . TRBJ2-7 TRBV3-1 CASSPPTAQKQYF TGTGCCAGCAGCCCCCCCACCGCCCAGAAGCAGTACTTC
. TRBD2 TRBJ2-5 TRBV6-2/TRBV6-3 CASGPGLAASQETQYF TGTGCCAGCGGACCGGGACTAGCGGCCTCCCAAGAGACCCAGTACTTC
many TRBD2 TRBJ2-5 TRBV7-2 CASSLMTSRSETQYF TGTGCCAGCAGCCTCATGACTAGCAGGTCGGAGACCCAGTACTTC
. . TRBJ2-2 TRBV12-3/TRBV12-4 CASSLMGSGELFF TGTGCCAGCAGTTTGATGGGGAGTGGGGAGCTGTTTTTT
. . TRBJ2-6 TRBV19 CASSIESRSSGANVLTF TGTGCCAGTAGTATAGAAAGCCGTTCCTCTGGGGCCAACGTCCTGACTTTC
few . TRBJ1-3 TRBV12-3/TRBV12-4 CASSLDLVTGGNTIYF TGTGCCAGCAGTTTAGATTTGGTTACGGGAGGAAACACCATATATTTT
. . TRBJ2-1 TRBV6-6 CASSYSSPSDNEQFF TGTGCCAGCAGTTACTCGAGTCCCAGCGACAATGAGCAGTTCTTC
few TRBD1 TRBJ2-1 TRBV5-1 CASSWGQGASNEQFF TGCGCCAGCAGCTGGGGACAGGGGGCAAGCAATGAGCAGTTCTTC
few . TRBJ2-7 TRBV20-1 CSASRLARNEQYF TGCAGTGCTAGTCGGCTAGCTCGGAACGAGCAGTACTTC
. TRBD2 TRBJ2-3 TRBV7-9 CAITPSGASTDTQYF TGTGCCATTACGCCGAGCGGGGCTAGCACAGATACGCAGTATTTT
. . TRBJ1-6 TRBV3-1 CASSQEDGSPLHF TGTGCCAGCAGCCAAGAAGACGGTTCACCCCTCCACTTT
few TRBD2 TRBJ2-2 TRBV9 CASSPVGGRGTGELFF TGTGCCAGCAGTCCAGTGGGCGGGAGAGGAACCGGGGAGCTGTTTTTT
few . TRBJ2-1 TRBV7-9 CASSPRDTLNEQFF TGTGCCAGCAGCCCTCGGGACACCCTTAATGAGCAGTTCTTC
. . TRBJ2-7 TRBV20-1 CSAFRYGPAYEQYF TGCAGTGCTTTCCGTTACGGGCCGGCCTACGAGCAGTACTTC
few . TRBJ2-3 TRBV20-1 CSVAGRATDTQYF TGCAGTGTGGCGGGAAGGGCGACAGATACGCAGTATTTT
. . TRBJ1-1 TRBV7-9 CASSLSGALNTEAFF TGTGCCAGCAGCTTATCGGGTGCGCTTAACACTGAAGCTTTCTTT
few . TRBJ2-1 TRBV5-6 CASSLDLAVNEQFF TGTGCCAGCAGCTTGGATTTGGCGGTAAATGAGCAGTTCTTC
few . TRBJ2-1 TRBV9 CASSPSLEAVEQFF TGTGCCAGCAGCCCCTCCCTAGAGGCCGTTGAGCAGTTCTTC
few . TRBJ1-1 TRBV12-3/TRBV12-4 CASSFSSSSRLTEAFF TGTGCCAGCAGTTTTTCATCTTCCAGCCGGTTAACTGAAGCTTTCTTT
few . TRBJ2-1 TRBV20-1 CSARTPGMDERFF TGCAGTGCTCGGACCCCCGGCATGGATGAGCGGTTCTTC
few TRBD1 TRBJ2-7 TRBV7-9 CASSNLGVRGYEQYF TGTGCCAGCAGCAATCTGGGTGTCAGGGGGTACGAGCAGTACTTC
. . TRBJ2-1 TRBV12-3/TRBV12-4 CASIDMVPGHEQFF TGTGCCAGCATTGACATGGTGCCGGGGCATGAGCAGTTCTTC
. . TRBJ2-7 TRBV14 CASSQSGSKGYEQYF TGTGCCAGCAGCCAAAGCGGAAGCAAAGGCTACGAGCAGTACTTC
. . TRBJ2-2 TRBV5-1 CASSLAQAEAGELFF TGCGCCAGCAGCTTGGCACAGGCCGAGGCCGGGGAGCTGTTTTTT
. TRBD1 TRBJ1-5 TRBV2 CASNKGQDHNQPQHF TGTGCCAGCAATAAAGGACAGGACCACAATCAGCCCCAGCATTTT
. TRBD2 TRBJ2-7 TRBV27 CASSSPSGRISYEQYF TGTGCCAGCAGTTCCCCAAGCGGGAGAATTTCCTACGAGCAGTACTTC
few TRBD2 TRBJ2-7 TRBV20-1 CSARDPSGRGDEQYF TGCAGTGCTAGAGATCCCAGCGGGAGGGGAGACGAGCAGTACTTC
. . TRBJ2-5 TRBV11-2 CASSEQRETQYF TGTGCCAGCAGCGAACAAAGAGAGACCCAGTACTTC
few . TRBJ2-7 TRBV11-2 CASSLDPTLREQYF TGTGCCAGCAGCTTAGACCCGACACTACGGGAGCAGTACTTC
few . TRBJ2-3 TRBV27 CASSLSGAVLTDTQYF TGTGCCAGCAGTTTATCGGGGGCAGTTCTCACAGATACGCAGTATTTT
few TRBD2 TRBJ2-1 TRBV7-9 CTSSPGEAAGGPYNEQFF TGTACCAGCAGCCCGGGCGAGGCAGCGGGAGGGCCTTACAATGAGCAGTTCTTC
. . TRBJ1-2 TRBV20-1 CSARVQPYGYTF TGCAGTGCTAGAGTACAGCCCTATGGCTACACCTTC
many . TRBJ2-7 TRBV7-2 CASSLVVDFYEQYF TGTGCCAGCAGCTTAGTTGTCGATTTTTACGAGCAGTACTTC
few TRBD1 TRBJ2-5 TRBV6-5 CASREYGTGGETQYF TGTGCCAGCAGAGAGTATGGGACAGGGGGAGAGACCCAGTACTTC